The 22 T cell receptor beta chains listed next were all sequenced from one sample in a study of CD8+CD57+ T cells in acquired aplastic anemia. The template for TCR beta VDJ and CDR3 sequence profiling was genomic DNA. TCRdb used MiXCR to reprocess the reads, holding one entry per CDR3 protein. The sample lists roughly 150,000 distinct CDR3 sequences; approximately 44% were seen once. The sequenced sample consisted of sorted CD4+, CD8+, or CD8+CD57+ T cells (not recorded which) from PBMCs. The source is a human donor in good health.

In its sample, this clonotype was seen many times. The rearrangement joins TRBV19 to TRBJ2-7; D remains ambiguous. The CDR3 has 15 residues. CDR1 is LNHDA, CDR2 SQIVND, per germline (reference sequence). With 4 bases removed from V and 0 bases from J, the gap between germline ends came to 13 bases. This CDR3 is CASSTAPNPSYEQYF. The CDR3 DNA is TGTGCCAGTAGTACCGCACCAAACCCCTCCTACGAGCAGTACTTC.

There are a few counts of this clonotype. V usage is TRBV19 and J usage is TRBJ2-7; D is perhaps TRBD1 or TRBD2 (7 bases each). This CDR3 comprises 14 residues. Per germline, CDR1 LNHDA and CDR2 SQIVND (reference sequence). V was shortened by 6 bases and J by 6 bases, with 18 bases between the two germline ends. The CDR3 is CASRRQGQRGEQYF. For the CDR3, the DNA is TGTGCCAGTAGACGACAGGGCCAGCGGGGCGAGCAGTACTTC. The complete variable domain, with remaining parts taken from reference TRBV19 and TRBJ2-7, reads DGGITQSPKYLFRKEGQNVTLSCEQNLNHDAMYWYRQDPGQGLRLIYYSQIVNDFQKGDIAEGYSVSREKKESFPLTVTSAQKNPTAFYLCASRRQGQRGEQYFGPGTRLTVT.

This clonotype was counted at least ten times. This chain uses TRBV9 with TRBJ2-1; TRBD2 matches at 9 bases. Germline assignment: CDR1 SGDLS and CDR2 YYNGEE. The CDR3 is made up of 16 amino acids. V dropped 0 bases and J dropped 3; count of bases not matched to a gene: 4. The CDR3 loop is CASSVGLAGVYNEQFF. The CDR3 DNA is TGTGCCAGCAGCGTAGGATTAGCGGGAGTCTACAATGAGCAGTTCTTC.

This clonotype was picked up many times. The rearrangement joins TRBV5-5 to TRBJ1-6; a weak D match, TRBD1 (5 bases). The CDR3 has 14 residues. The germline V gene encodes CDR1 SGHKS and CDR2 YYEKEE (reference sequence). The ends were cut back, 0 bases at V and 7 bases at J, with 8 bases in the middle. CDR3 in DNA: TGTGCCAGCAGCTTGGCGGGGGGGAATTCACCCCTCCACTTT. It translates to CASSLAGGNSPLHF.

Many counts were recorded for this clonotype. The rearrangement links TRBV9 to TRBJ2-3; weak D call: TRBD2 (6 bases). V was shortened by 0 bases and J by 1 base, with 12 bases between the two germline ends. Germline V gene sequence: CDR1 SGDLS, CDR2 YYNGEE. This CDR3 comprises 16 residues. This chain's CDR3 is CASSVAGDHRTDTQYF. In nucleotides, the CDR3 is TGTGCCAGCAGCGTAGCGGGAGATCATCGCACAGATACGCAGTATTTT.

The CDR3 coding sequence is TGTGCCAGCAGGCCCCACAGGTCCTATGGCTACACCTTC. It specifies CASRPHRSYGYTF. The chain is built from TRBV12-3 or TRBV12-4 and TRBJ1-2; D perhaps matches TRBD1 (5 bases). V lost 6 bases and J lost 4, with 12 bases in between. The CDR3 contains 13 residues.

There are many counts of this clonotype. The J gene is TRBJ1-3, the V gene TRBV15; tentatively, D is TRBD1 (5 bases). The CDR3 sequence is 14 residues long. The germline CDR1 and CDR2 sequences are LNHNV and YYDKDF (reference sequence). The V end lost 0 bases, the J end lost 4 bases, and 7 bases lay between the germline ends. CDR3 sequence: CATSRDRAGNTIYF. As DNA, the CDR3 is TGTGCCACCAGCAGAGACAGGGCGGGAAACACCATATATTTT.

CDR3 region: CASILGQGSDEQYF. The DNA for the CDR3 is TGTGCCAGCATCTTGGGACAGGGGAGCGACGAGCAGTACTTC. This chain uses TRBV7-2 with TRBJ2-7; 10 nucleotides align to TRBD1. The CDR3 has 14 residues. Germline loops: CDR1 SGHTA, CDR2 FQGNSA. J was trimmed by 5 bases and V by 7 bases; bases with no gene match: 8.

This clonotype appeared many times. The chain carries TRBV7-2 and TRBJ2-1; TRBD1 agrees at 8 bases. CDR1 is SGHTA and CDR2 is FQGNSA in the germline V gene. The CDR3 covers 15 residues. The V gene end was trimmed by 5 bases and the J gene end by 9 bases; junction bases not matched to a gene: 12. CDR3 in DNA: TGTGCCAGCAGCCTCGGAAGGACAGGGTGGGGTGAGCAGTTCTTC. It yields the protein CASSLGRTGWGEQFF.

This clonotype appeared many times. CDR3 nucleotides: TGTGCCAGCACGACACAGGGGGGCATCGAGCAGTACTTC. It specifies CASTTQGGIEQYF. The chain has TRBV2 and TRBJ2-7; 8 bases are shared with TRBD1. J was trimmed by 6 bases and V by 7 bases; bases with no gene match: 8. Germline assignment: CDR1 SNHLY and CDR2 FYNNEI. CDR3 size: 13 residues. Together with reference TRBV2 and TRBJ2-7, the CDR3 gives the full variable domain: EPEVTQTPSHQVTQMGQEVILRCVPISNHLYFYWYRQILGQKVEFLVSFYNNEISEKSEIFDDQFSVERPDGSNFTLKIRSTKLEDSAMYFCASTTQGGIEQYFGPGTRLTVT.

Concerning this clonotype: An end of the junction does not agree with germline; a read error may underlie this. The V and J genes are TRBV5-1 and TRBJ2-7, with 12 bases that match TRBD1. Germline loops: CDR1 SGHRS, CDR2 YFSETQ. This CDR3 has 17 residues. CDR3 loop: CASSLGPRDRGLYGQYF. The CDR3 nucleotides are TGCGCCAGCAGCTTGGGCCCCCGGGACAGGGGGCTATACGGGCAGTACTTC.

Only a few counts were recorded for this clonotype. The V call is TRBV10-1, the J call TRBJ1-6; TRBD1 matches at 7 bases. Germline values: CDR1 WNHNN, CDR2 SYGVQD (reference sequence). CDR3 length: 16 amino acids. Trimming at V came to 6 bases and at J to 13 bases, leaving 18 bases not matched to a gene. This chain's CDR3 is CASRLSMGQCPYPLHF. The CDR3 DNA is TGCGCCAGCAGACTCTCGATGGGACAGTGCCCTTATCCCCTCCACTTT.

Only a few counts were recorded for this clonotype. The chain uses TRBV2 and TRBJ2-1, with D possibly TRBD1 on 6 matching bases. The germline CDR1 and CDR2 sequences are SNHLY and FYNNEI. Trimming cost V 8 bases and J 3 bases, with 8 bases left between them. This CDR3 has 12 residues. The CDR3 spells CASRDNYNEQFF. Here the CDR3 DNA reads TGTGCCAGCCGGGACAACTACAATGAGCAGTTCTTC.

As regards this clonotype: One end of the junction does not line up with germline, which may come from a read error. V and J are TRBV7-7 and TRBJ2-7; TRBD2 agrees at 9 bases. The V gene's germline CDR1 is SSHAT and CDR2 FNYEAQ (reference sequence). CDR3 length: 15 amino acids. The CDR3 loop is CASSLGASGIYEQYF. The CDR3 nucleotides read TGTGCTAGCAGCTTAGGGGCTAGCGGGATCTACGAGCAGTACTTC. The whole variable domain, remainder taken from reference TRBV7-7 and TRBJ2-7, is GAGVSQSPRYKVTKRGQDVTLRCDPISSHATLYWYQQALGQGPEFLTYFNYEAQPDKSGLPSDRFSAERPEGSISTLTIQRTEQRDSAMYRCASSLGASGIYEQYFGPGTRLTVT.

In its sample, this clonotype is medium-sized (0.01 to 0.1%). The rearrangement joins TRBV4-2 to TRBJ2-7, with 7 bases matching TRBD2. J lost 3 bases, V lost 1 base, and 3 bases had no gene match. The CDR3 runs 14 residues. Germline V gene data show CDR1 as LGHNA and CDR2 as YNFKEQ. Here the CDR3 DNA reads TGTGCCAGCAGCCAAGGGGAGGGGCTCTACGAGCAGTACTTC. Protein product: CASSQGEGLYEQYF.

This clonotype has just a few counts. The chain carries TRBV2 and TRBJ1-6; perhaps TRBD1 as D (6 bases). This CDR3 has 15 residues. CDR1 and CDR2 from the germline V gene are SNHLY and FYNNEI. Trimming took off 6 bases at V and 7 bases at J, with 16 bases between the two ends. The CDR3: CASRAQQGWNSPLHF. The CDR3 DNA sequence: TGTGCCAGCAGAGCACAACAGGGATGGAATTCACCCCTCCACTTT.

V and J are TRBV12-3 or TRBV12-4 and TRBJ1-5; D remains ambiguous. The CDR3 has 14 amino acids. V lost 1 base and J lost 2, with 6 bases in between. The CDR3 sequence is CASSLVWGNQPQHF. CDR3 bases: TGTGCCAGCAGTTTAGTTTGGGGCAATCAGCCCCAGCATTTT.

This clonotype was seen ten or more times. The chain recombines TRBV7-3 with TRBJ2-7, with D uncertain. V lost 0 bases and J lost 4, with 4 bases in between. Germline V gene data show CDR1 as SGHTA and CDR2 as FQGTGA. The CDR3 covers 12 residues. The CDR3 DNA reads as TGTGCCAGCAGCTTAACGGGGTACGAGCAGTACTTC. Translated: CASSLTGYEQYF.

This clonotype was picked up many times. The chain is built from TRBV2 and TRBJ2-1, with 7 nucleotides matching TRBD2. The V segment lost 7 bases and the J segment 5 bases; nucleotides outside the gene matches: 5. CDR3 length equals 13 residues. Germline V gene data show CDR1 as SNHLY and CDR2 as FYNNEI. The CDR3, as DNA: TGTGCCAGCACCAAACGGGGGGACAATGAGCAGTTCTTC. Protein: CASTKRGDNEQFF.

This clonotype was seen many times. The V and J genes are TRBV10-2 and TRBJ2-7, with 7 bases matching TRBD1. With 5 bases clipped from V and 4 bases from J, the junction kept 5 bases outside the gene matches. CDR3 length: 13 amino acids. Germline values: CDR1 WSHSY, CDR2 SAAADI. This CDR3 is CASSYGTEYEQYF. CDR3 coding DNA: TGCGCCAGCAGTTACGGGACAGAATACGAGCAGTACTTC.

This chain uses TRBV11-2 with TRBJ2-1, with 10 bases identical to TRBD2. With 3 bases clipped from V and 8 bases from J, the junction kept 4 bases outside the gene matches. The CDR3 is 14 amino acids. Germline V gene data show CDR1 as SGHAT and CDR2 as FQNNGV. This CDR3 reads CASSLSGRVDEQFF. The CDR3 bases are TGTGCCAGCAGCTTGAGCGGGAGGGTCGATGAGCAGTTCTTC.

This clonotype appeared once. This chain uses TRBV19 with TRBJ2-7; TRBD2 agrees at 12 bases. V was clipped by 5 bases and J by 3 bases; unmatched bases: 5. This CDR3 spans 15 amino acids. Germline V gene lookup returns CDR1 LNHDA and CDR2 SQIVND (reference sequence). The CDR3 DNA follows: TGTGCCAGTAGTCGGACTAGCGGGACTAGCTACGAGCAGTACTTC. It is translated as CASSRTSGTSYEQYF.